This T cell receptor (beta chain) was profiled in a study of T-cell reconstitution after alpha-beta-depleted transplantation in children. With 6 bases clipped from V and 2 bases from J, the junction kept 5 bases outside the gene matches. The CDR3 totals 16 residues. As it was prepared, the TCRbeta library received unique molecular identifiers. TCRdb re-called the PCR reads through MiXCR, storing one row per CDR3 protein. The sample lists some 280,000 distinct CDR3 sequences; approximately 9.8% were seen once. The TCR comes from a human donor who donated a stem cell graft to a child with SCID. Sequences were derived from PBMCs from the stem cell graft donor, sampled from the stem cell graft. This chain connects TRBV12-3 or TRBV12-4 to TRBJ2-1; 12 bases are a match to TRBD2. CDR3 nucleotides: TGTGCCAGCAGACCCGCTAGCGGGGGGGCCTACAATGAGCAGTTCTTC. Its protein is CASRPASGGAYNEQFF.